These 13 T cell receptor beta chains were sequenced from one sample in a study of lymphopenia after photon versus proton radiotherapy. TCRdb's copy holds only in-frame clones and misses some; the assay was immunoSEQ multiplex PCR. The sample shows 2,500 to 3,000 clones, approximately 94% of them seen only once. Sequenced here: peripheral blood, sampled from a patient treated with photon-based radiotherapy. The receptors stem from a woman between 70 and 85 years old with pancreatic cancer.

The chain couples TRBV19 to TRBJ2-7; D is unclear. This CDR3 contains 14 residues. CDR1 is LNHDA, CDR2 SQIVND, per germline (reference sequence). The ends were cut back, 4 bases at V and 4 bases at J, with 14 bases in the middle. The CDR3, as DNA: TGTGCCAGTAGTAAACCCGACACTCGTTACGAGCAGTACTTC. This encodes CASSKPDTRYEQYF.

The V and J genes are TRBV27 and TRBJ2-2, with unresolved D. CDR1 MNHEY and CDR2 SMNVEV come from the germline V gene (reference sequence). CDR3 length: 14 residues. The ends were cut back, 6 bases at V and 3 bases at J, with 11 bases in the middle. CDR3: CASRGNSYTGELFF. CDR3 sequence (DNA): TGTGCCAGCAGAGGGAACAGCTACACCGGGGAGCTGTTTTTT.

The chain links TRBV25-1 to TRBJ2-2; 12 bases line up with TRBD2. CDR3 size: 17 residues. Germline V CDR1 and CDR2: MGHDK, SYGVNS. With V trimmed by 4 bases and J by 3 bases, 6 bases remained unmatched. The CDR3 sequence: CASSGTSGIGYTGELFF. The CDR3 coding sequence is TGTGCCAGCAGTGGGACTAGCGGGATCGGGTACACCGGGGAGCTGTTTTTT. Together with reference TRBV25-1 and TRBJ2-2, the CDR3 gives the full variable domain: EADIYQTPRYLVIGTGKKITLECSQTMGHDKMYWYQQDPGMELHLIHYSYGVNSTEKGDLSSESTVSRIRTEHFPLTLESARPSHTSQYLCASSGTSGIGYTGELFFGEGSRLTVL.

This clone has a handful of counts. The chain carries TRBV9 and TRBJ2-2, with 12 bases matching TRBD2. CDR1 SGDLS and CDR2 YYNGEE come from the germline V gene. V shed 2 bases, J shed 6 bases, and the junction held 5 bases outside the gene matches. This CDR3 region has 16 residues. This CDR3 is CASSVGLAGKSGELFF. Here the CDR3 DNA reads TGTGCCAGCAGCGTCGGACTAGCGGGAAAGTCCGGGGAGCTGTTTTTT.

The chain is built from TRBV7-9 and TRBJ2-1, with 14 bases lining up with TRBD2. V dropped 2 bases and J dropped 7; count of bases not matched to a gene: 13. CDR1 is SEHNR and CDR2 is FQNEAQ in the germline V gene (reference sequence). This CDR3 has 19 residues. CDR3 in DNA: TGTGCCAGCAGCTTACGAACCCGAGGGACTAGCGGGAGTAGGAATGAGCAGTTCTTC. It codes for CASSLRTRGTSGSRNEQFF.

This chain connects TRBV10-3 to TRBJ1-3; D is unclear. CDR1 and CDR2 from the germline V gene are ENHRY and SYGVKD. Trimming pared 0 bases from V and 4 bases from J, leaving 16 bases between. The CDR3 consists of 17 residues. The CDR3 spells CAISESQLRHQGNTIYF. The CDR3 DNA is TGTGCCATCAGTGAGTCCCAACTACGACACCAAGGAAACACCATATATTTT.

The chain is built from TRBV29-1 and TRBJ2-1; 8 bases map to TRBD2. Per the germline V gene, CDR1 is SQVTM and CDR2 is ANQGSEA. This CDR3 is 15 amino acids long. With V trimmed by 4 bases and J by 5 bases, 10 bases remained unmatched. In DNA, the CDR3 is TGCAGCGTTGGAAGCGGGAGACGTGGCGACAATGAGCAGTTCTTC. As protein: CSVGSGRRGDNEQFF.

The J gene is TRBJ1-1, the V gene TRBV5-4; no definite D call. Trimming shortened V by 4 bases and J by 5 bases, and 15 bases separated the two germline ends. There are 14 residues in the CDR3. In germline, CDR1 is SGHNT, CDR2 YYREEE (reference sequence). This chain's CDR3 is CASSPGVVGTEAFF. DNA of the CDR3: TGTGCCAGCAGCCCCGGGGTAGTGGGAACTGAAGCTTTCTTT.

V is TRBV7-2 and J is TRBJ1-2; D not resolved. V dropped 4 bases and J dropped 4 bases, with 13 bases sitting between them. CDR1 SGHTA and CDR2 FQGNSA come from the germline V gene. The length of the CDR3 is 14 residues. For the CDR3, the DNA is TGTGCCAGCAGCTCGGACCCCCTCTCCTATGGCTACACCTTC. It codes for CASSSDPLSYGYTF.

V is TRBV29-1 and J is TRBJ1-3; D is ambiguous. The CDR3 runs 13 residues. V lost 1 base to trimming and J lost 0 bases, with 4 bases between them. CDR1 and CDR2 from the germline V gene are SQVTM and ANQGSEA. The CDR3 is CSVEGFSGNTIYF. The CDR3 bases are TGCAGCGTTGAAGGCTTCTCTGGAAACACCATATATTTT.

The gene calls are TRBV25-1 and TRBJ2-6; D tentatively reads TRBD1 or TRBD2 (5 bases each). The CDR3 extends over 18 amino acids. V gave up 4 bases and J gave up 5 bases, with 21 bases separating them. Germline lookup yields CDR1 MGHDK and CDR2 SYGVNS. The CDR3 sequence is CASSGGLTGQSRANVLTF. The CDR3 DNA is TGTGCCAGCAGTGGAGGGCTAACTGGACAAAGTCGGGCCAACGTCCTGACTTTC.

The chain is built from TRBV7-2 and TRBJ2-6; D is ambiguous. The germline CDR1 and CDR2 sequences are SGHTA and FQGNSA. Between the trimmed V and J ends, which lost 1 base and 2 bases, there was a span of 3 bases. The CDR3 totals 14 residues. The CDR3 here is CASSLEPGANVLTF. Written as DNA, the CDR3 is TGTGCCAGCAGCTTAGAGCCTGGGGCCAACGTCCTGACTTTC.

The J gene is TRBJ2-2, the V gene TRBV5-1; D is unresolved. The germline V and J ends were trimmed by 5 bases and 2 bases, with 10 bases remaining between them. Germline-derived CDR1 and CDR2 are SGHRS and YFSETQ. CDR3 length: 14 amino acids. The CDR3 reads CASSLRLNTGELFF. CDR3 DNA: TGCGCCAGCAGTTTACGGTTAAACACCGGGGAGCTGTTTTTT.